What follows are 27 T cell receptor beta chains derived from one specimen sequenced in a study of blood T cells in healthy people across ages. Using a J-beta primer mix together with a sample-barcoded 5' primer, a second PCR was run for about 7 to 12 cycles. TCRdb recomputed calls from the 5' RACE reads with MiXCR, one row per CDR3 protein. The repertoire holds hundreds of thousands of distinct CDR3 sequences, 20% to 30% seen once, with 9.4% in the top ten. This sample was shared with a second study, whose subject was T cells of mothers and their children.

Sequenced material: blood. The receptor source for this set is a boy aged 5-17 years in good health.

The V call is TRBV24-1, the J call TRBJ1-3, with D uncertain. Germline V lookup: CDR1 KGHDR, CDR2 SFDVKD. CDR3 length: 14 amino acids. Trimming stripped 5 bases from V and 4 bases from J, with 11 bases between. The CDR3, as DNA: TGTGCCACCAGTGGGATATCCACCGGAAACACCATATATTTT. It codes for CATSGISTGNTIYF.

This clonotype was counted a few times. The genes are TRBV5-1 and TRBJ2-3, with D maybe TRBD2 (6 bases). This CDR3 contains 14 residues. CDR1 is SGHRS and CDR2 is YFSETQ in the germline V gene. Trimming pared 3 bases from V and 3 bases from J, leaving 11 bases between. The CDR3: CASSWRESTDTQYF. DNA for the CDR3: TGCGCCAGCAGCTGGAGGGAATCTACAGATACGCAGTATTTT. Supplemented by reference TRBV5-1 and TRBJ2-3, the full variable domain reads KAGVTQTPRYLIKTRGQQVTLSCSPISGHRSVSWYQQTPGQGLQFLFEYFSETQRNKGNFPGRFSGRQFSNSRSEMNVSTLELGDSALYLCASSWRESTDTQYFGPGTRLTVL.

This clonotype was recorded a few times. CDR3 coding DNA: TGCGCCAGCAGCCAAGATCAGGGCTTCCAAGAGACCCAGTACTTC. It specifies CASSQDQGFQETQYF. The gene calls are TRBV4-3 and TRBJ2-1; D is perhaps TRBD1 (5 bases). The closer fit of TRBJ2-5 to the DNA end suggests the J call may be wrong. Germline CDR1 reads LGHNA; CDR2 reads YSLEER. This CDR3 spans 15 amino acids.

On this clonotype: The junction does not match germline at one end; this may be a read error. This chain connects TRBV12-3 or TRBV12-4 to TRBJ2-5, with 7 positions matching TRBD2. This CDR3 comprises 15 residues. The CDR3 protein is CASSLRAGPYNEQLF. DNA of the CDR3: TGTGCCAGCAGTTTAAGAGCGGGGCCCTACAATGAGCAGCTCTTC.

The CDR3 sequence: CASRSRPDTQYF. In nucleotides, the CDR3 is TGTGCCAGCCGTAGTCGCCCAGATACGCAGTATTTT. This chain connects TRBV28 to TRBJ2-3; D unresolved. This CDR3 region has 12 residues. V was pared by 8 bases and J by 4 bases, with 10 bases between. The germline V gene has CDR1 MDHEN and CDR2 SYDVKM.

This clonotype was seen only once. The V gene is TRBV20-1, the J gene TRBJ2-7; no clear D gene. The CDR3 loop spans 16 amino acids. The V end lost 2 bases, the J end lost 3 bases, and 20 bases lay between the germline ends. Germline loops: CDR1 DFQATT, CDR2 SNEGSKA (reference sequence). In nucleotides, the CDR3 is TGCAGTGCTAGATTCCCTGCGTCTGGAGCCTACTACGAGCAGTACTTC. Translated: CSARFPASGAYYEQYF.

The chain recombines TRBV19 with TRBJ1-5; unclear D gene. This CDR3 has 12 residues. V was clipped by 7 bases and J by 4 bases, with 8 bases between them. CDR1 is LNHDA and CDR2 is SQIVND in the germline V gene (reference sequence). For the CDR3, the DNA is TGTGCCAGTAATCCGGGAAATCAGCCCCAGCATTTT. As protein: CASNPGNQPQHF. The variable domain in full, with the rest retrieved from reference TRBV19 and TRBJ1-5, is DGGITQSPKYLFRKEGQNVTLSCEQNLNHDAMYWYRQDPGQGLRLIYYSQIVNDFQKGDIAEGYSVSREKKESFPLTVTSAQKNPTAFYLCASNPGNQPQHFGDGTRLSIL.

This clonotype was seen more than once but under ten times. This rearrangement joins TRBV18 to TRBJ2-3; the D gene is possibly TRBD2 (7 bases). Trimming shortened V by 0 bases and J by 2 bases, and 12 bases separated the two germline ends. CDR3 length: 16 amino acids. CDR1 is KGHSH and CDR2 is LQKENI in the germline V gene. The CDR3 here is CASSPPGRGATDTQYF. DNA of the CDR3: TGTGCCAGCTCACCACCGGGACGGGGGGCCACAGATACGCAGTATTTT.

The gene calls are TRBV10-3 and TRBJ1-1; possibly TRBD1 for D (5 bases). CDR1 is ENHRY, CDR2 SYGVKD, per germline. The CDR3 is 13 residues long. V lost 7 bases and J 1 base, leaving 10 bases between the germline ends. As DNA, the CDR3 is TGTGCCATCATGGGGGTCCCGAACACTGAAGCTTTCTTT. This gives the protein CAIMGVPNTEAFF.

The chain joins TRBV6-1 to TRBJ2-3, with 11 bases lining up with TRBD2. The CDR3 runs to 16 residues. The V gene's germline CDR1 is MNHNS and CDR2 SASEGT. V trimming: 6 bases; J trimming: 5 bases; junction bases outside the gene matches: 10. The CDR3 region is CASSRPTSGVIDTQYF. CDR3 DNA: TGTGCCAGCAGCCGACCGACTAGCGGGGTTATAGATACGCAGTATTTT.

This clonotype came up a few times. This chain uses TRBV6-5 with TRBJ2-5; D unresolved. The CDR3 loop spans 13 amino acids. Trimming took 6 bases from V and 5 from J, leaving 13 bases between them. Looked up from germline, CDR1 is MNHEY and CDR2 is SVGAGI. The CDR3 sequence is CASRPGLRETQYF. CDR3 nucleotides: TGTGCCAGCAGGCCGGGCCTAAGGGAGACCCAGTACTTC.

Only a few counts were recorded for this clonotype. The chain carries TRBV20-1 and TRBJ2-2; either TRBD1 or TRBD2 may supply D (5 bases each). Per the germline V gene, CDR1 is DFQATT and CDR2 is SNEGSKA (reference sequence). The CDR3 covers 16 residues. V was cut by 0 bases and J by 6 bases, with 17 bases left in between. CDR3 bases: TGCAGTGCTAGAGATATGGCCGAGGGGTGGTCCGGGGAGCTGTTTTTT. It translates to CSARDMAEGWSGELFF.

The chain recombines TRBV27 with TRBJ2-5, with TRBD2 matching over 12 bases. The V segment lost 8 bases and the J segment 2 bases; nucleotides outside the gene matches: 9. Germline-derived CDR1 and CDR2 are MNHEY and SMNVEV (reference sequence). CDR3 size: 16 residues. CDR3 loop: CASGETGTSGQETQYF. Here the CDR3 DNA reads TGTGCCAGCGGGGAAACCGGGACTAGCGGGCAAGAGACCCAGTACTTC.

This clonotype appeared a few times. CDR3 DNA sequence: TGTGCCATCAGTAACACAGGGGCGGCGTTTGAGACCCAGTACTTC. Its translation: CAISNTGAAFETQYF. The V gene is TRBV10-3, the J gene TRBJ2-5; 7 nucleotides align to TRBD1. Trimming at V came to 5 bases and at J to 5 bases, leaving 11 bases not matched to a gene. The CDR3 length is 15 residues. CDR1 is ENHRY, CDR2 SYGVKD, per germline.

The CDR3 DNA is TGTGCCAGCAGCTTGACAGAATTCTACGAGCAGTACTTC. Its protein is CASSLTEFYEQYF. The chain couples TRBV11-2 to TRBJ2-7; the D gene is possibly TRBD1 (5 bases). V was pared by 3 bases and J by 3 bases, with 9 bases between. This CDR3 spans 13 amino acids. The V gene's germline CDR1 is SGHAT and CDR2 FQNNGV.

The chain employs TRBV29-1 and TRBJ2-7; possible D gene TRBD1, 6 bases. The end of the DNA fits TRBJ2-1 better, so the J call may be wrong. The CDR3 is made up of 11 amino acids. Germline V gene data show CDR1 as SQVTM and CDR2 as ANQGSEA. The chain's CDR3 is CSGQDYNEQFF. The CDR3 DNA reads TGCAGCGGACAGGACTACAATGAGCAGTTCTTC.

This clonotype appeared a few times. V is TRBV7-2 and J is TRBJ1-6, with D maybe TRBD1 (5 bases). CDR3 length: 15 residues. V lost 1 base and J 8 bases, leaving 12 bases between the germline ends. Looked up from germline, CDR1 is SGHTA and CDR2 is FQGNSA. The CDR3, as DNA: TGTGCCAGCAGCTTAGTCAGGGTAGTTGATTCACCCCTCCACTTT. This translates into CASSLVRVVDSPLHF.

The chain uses TRBV29-1 and TRBJ2-7; D may be TRBD2 (5 bases). Per the germline V gene, CDR1 is SQVTM and CDR2 is ANQGSEA. This CDR3 region has 16 residues. V was cut by 4 bases and J by 4 bases, with 23 bases left in between. The CDR3 is CSVVEGILSRRYEQYF. The CDR3, as DNA: TGCAGCGTTGTAGAGGGCATCCTGAGCAGACGGTACGAGCAGTACTTC.

V usage is TRBV2 and J usage is TRBJ1-1, with D uncertain. The CDR3 is 13 amino acids. Trimming took 6 bases from V and 11 from J, leaving 19 bases between them. Per germline, CDR1 SNHLY and CDR2 FYNNEI. The DNA of the CDR3 is TGTGCCAGCAGACAAGCTCCAGGAATCGTCGCTTTCTTT. It encodes CASRQAPGIVAFF.

The chain recombines TRBV14 with TRBJ1-2; D gene unclear. Between the trimmed V and J ends, which lost 1 base and 5 bases, there was a span of 14 bases. Germline loops: CDR1 SGHDN, CDR2 FVKESK. The CDR3 spans 15 residues. CDR3 in DNA: TGTGCCAGCAGCCAAGCTGAGGGATTAGGTTATGGCTACACCTTC. It encodes CASSQAEGLGYGYTF.

A few counts support this clonotype. V usage is TRBV7-9 and J usage is TRBJ2-7; possibly TRBD2 for D (6 bases). CDR3 length: 17 residues. Germline V gene lookup returns CDR1 SEHNR and CDR2 FQNEAQ (reference sequence). Trimming removed 3 bases at V and 3 bases at J, with 21 bases between. The CDR3 reads CASSFLSGGENDYEQYF. The CDR3 coding sequence is TGTGCCAGCAGCTTTCTCTCTGGCGGGGAGAATGACTACGAGCAGTACTTC.

Only a few counts were recorded for this clonotype. This chain connects TRBV24-1 to TRBJ1-4; D might be TRBD1 (5 bases). Germline V gene sequence: CDR1 KGHDR, CDR2 SFDVKD. There are 17 residues in the CDR3. Trimming cost V 3 bases and J 7 bases, with 20 bases left between them. The CDR3 protein is CATSDGSETAEVEKLFF. DNA for the CDR3: TGTGCCACCAGTGATGGGTCTGAGACAGCGGAGGTTGAAAAACTGTTTTTT.

A few counts support this clonotype. V and J are TRBV18 and TRBJ2-1; D unresolved. Germline loops: CDR1 KGHSH, CDR2 LQKENI. The CDR3 covers 13 residues. V lost 10 bases and J lost 0, with 10 bases in between. The CDR3 spells CATREGSYNEQFF. In DNA, the CDR3 is TGTGCCACCAGAGAAGGCTCCTACAATGAGCAGTTCTTC.

This clonotype was detected only a few times. The chain's CDR3 is CASSSSSGGWNEQFF. DNA for the CDR3: TGTGCCAGCAGTTCCTCTAGCGGGGGGTGGAATGAGCAGTTCTTC. V usage is TRBV6-5 and J usage is TRBJ2-5; 11 nucleotides agree with TRBD2. The J call could be wrong; TRBJ2-1 is a better fit for the DNA end. The CDR3 loop spans 15 amino acids. CDR1 is MNHEY, CDR2 SVGAGI, per germline.

The V and J genes are TRBV20-1 and TRBJ2-5; 7 nucleotides match TRBD1. TRBJ2-1 matches the DNA end more closely, so the J call is doubtful. CDR1 and CDR2 from the germline V gene are DFQATT and SNEGSKA (reference sequence). This CDR3 has 16 residues. The CDR3 spells CSARESRGFSYNEQFF. DNA for the CDR3: TGCAGTGCTAGAGAAAGCAGGGGGTTCTCCTACAATGAGCAGTTCTTC.

This chain joins TRBV3-1 and TRBJ2-5, with D perhaps matching TRBD2 (5 bases). In germline, CDR1 is LGHDT, CDR2 YNNKEL (reference sequence). The CDR3 length is 14 residues. V was clipped by 3 bases and J by 0 bases, with 8 bases between them. CDR3 residues: CASSHLAYQETQYF. For the CDR3, the DNA is TGTGCCAGCAGCCATCTAGCTTACCAAGAGACCCAGTACTTC.

This chain connects TRBV2 to TRBJ1-5; unclear D gene. The CDR3 contains 13 residues. V was shortened by 6 bases and J by 3 bases, with 9 bases between the two germline ends. Germline V gene data show CDR1 as SNHLY and CDR2 as FYNNEI. The CDR3 spells CASRGNLNQPQHF. The DNA of the CDR3 is TGTGCCAGCAGGGGGAACCTCAATCAGCCCCAGCATTTT.